Presented here are 13 T cell receptor beta chains from one specimen sequenced in a study of Tregs in tolerant kidney transplant recipients. The nonmyeloablative bone marrow transplants came from related graft donors, with transient mixed chimerism. Sequencing used immunoSEQ multiplex PCR; TCRdb keeps in-frame clones, though not all of them. The sample consists of roughly 52,000 clones, about 91% of them appearing once. Sequenced here: CD8+ T cells from blood (PBMCs), sampled 24 months after the transplant. These TCRs come from a human patient who received a combined kidney and bone marrow transplant. Some T cells may arise from the graft donor.

This chain joins TRBV11-2 and TRBJ2-5; TRBD1 matches at 7 bases. In germline, CDR1 is SGHAT, CDR2 FQNNGV. Germline trimming cut 2 bases from V and 2 bases from J; bases unmatched to any gene: 11. The CDR3 is made up of 17 amino acids. DNA of the CDR3: TGTGCCAGCAGCTTATCGAGAGGGCAGGGGGTTCAAGAGACCCAGTACTTC. It yields the protein CASSLSRGQGVQETQYF.

This clone was seen only a few times. The CDR3 protein is CASSGTGRGNYGYTF. CDR3 DNA sequence: TGTGCCAGCAGCGGTACGGGGAGGGGGAACTATGGCTACACCTTC. The chain carries TRBV7-9 and TRBJ1-2; the D gene is possibly TRBD1 (6 bases). Trimming removed 5 bases from V and 2 bases from J, with 15 bases in between. The CDR3 runs to 15 residues. Germline values: CDR1 SEHNR, CDR2 FQNEAQ (reference sequence).

CDR3 sequence reads: CASSDRAFYEQYF. The CDR3 DNA follows: TGTGCCAGCAGTGACAGGGCCTTTTACGAGCAGTACTTC. The chain uses TRBV27 and TRBJ2-7; 7 positions agree with TRBD1. There are 13 residues in the CDR3. The germline gives CDR1 MNHEY, CDR2 SMNVEV (reference sequence). V lost 5 bases to trimming and J lost 4 bases; unmatched junction nucleotides: 5.

J is TRBJ2-1 and V is TRBV14, with 10 positions matching TRBD2. Germline V lookup: CDR1 SGHDN, CDR2 FVKESK. The CDR3 has 15 amino acids. Trimming cost V 2 bases and J 7 bases; bases outside gene matches: 5. Here the CDR3 DNA reads TGTGCCAGCAGCCAACTAGCGGGAGTAGGGAATGAGCAGTTCTTC. Its translation: CASSQLAGVGNEQFF.

Written as DNA, the CDR3 is TGTGCCAGCAGTTACACCCAGGGAACCTACGAGCAGTACTTC. It specifies CASSYTQGTYEQYF. The chain has TRBV6-5 and TRBJ2-5; the D gene is possibly TRBD1 (5 bases). The assigned J gene may be wrong: the sequence end matches TRBJ2-7 better. Germline values: CDR1 MNHEY, CDR2 SVGAGI. CDR3 length: 14 amino acids.

The CDR3 protein is CTGGADEAFF. As DNA, the CDR3 is TGCACAGGAGGGGCAGATGAAGCTTTCTTT. The chain carries TRBV29-1 and TRBJ1-1; maybe TRBD1 (5 bases). Germline V gene sequence: CDR1 SQVTM, CDR2 ANQGSEA. The CDR3 has 10 residues.

The chain links TRBV19 to TRBJ1-5, with D perhaps matching TRBD1 (6 bases). The ends were cut back, 3 bases at V and 5 bases at J, with 11 bases in the middle. The CDR3 consists of 14 residues. CDR1 and CDR2 from the germline V gene are LNHDA and SQIVND (reference sequence). CDR3 sequence reads: CASSMGTTYQPQHF. The CDR3 DNA follows: TGTGCCAGTAGTATGGGGACAACTTATCAGCCCCAGCATTTT.

This rearrangement joins TRBV27 to TRBJ2-7; D uncertain. The ends were cut back, 4 bases at V and 2 bases at J, with 9 bases in the middle. The germline gives CDR1 MNHEY, CDR2 SMNVEV (reference sequence). This CDR3 is 13 amino acids long. The CDR3 region is CASSWQVPYEQYF. In DNA, the CDR3 is TGTGCCAGCAGTTGGCAGGTCCCCTACGAGCAGTACTTC.

This chain uses TRBV5-6 with TRBJ2-7; 9 positions match TRBD2. CDR3 length: 14 residues. V gave up 3 bases and J gave up 4 bases; unmatched junction bases: 5. Germline CDR1 reads SGHDT; CDR2 reads YYEEEE. This CDR3 is CASSWGTSLYEQYF. The CDR3, as DNA: TGTGCCAGCAGCTGGGGGACTAGCTTGTACGAGCAGTACTTC.

This rearrangement joins TRBV19 to TRBJ2-1; D is ambiguous. V gave up 6 bases and J gave up 2 bases, with 11 bases separating them. Germline CDR1 reads LNHDA; CDR2 reads SQIVND (reference sequence). The CDR3 totals 14 residues. The CDR3, as DNA: TGTGCCAGTAGACCCGACACGACCTACAATGAGCAGTTCTTC. Its translation is CASRPDTTYNEQFF. The full variable domain, its missing parts supplied by reference TRBV19 and TRBJ2-1, is DGGITQSPKYLFRKEGQNVTLSCEQNLNHDAMYWYRQDPGQGLRLIYYSQIVNDFQKGDIAEGYSVSREKKESFPLTVTSAQKNPTAFYLCASRPDTTYNEQFFGPGTRLTVL.

The V gene is TRBV10-1, the J gene TRBJ1-5, with D maybe TRBD1 (5 bases). CDR1 is WNHNN and CDR2 is SYGVQD in the germline V gene (reference sequence). V shed 5 bases and J shed 3 bases, with 14 bases lying between them. This CDR3 is 15 amino acids long. The DNA for the CDR3 is TGCGCCAGCAGTCAAGACGACAGTTACAATCAGCCCCAGCATTTT. Protein: CASSQDDSYNQPQHF.

V is TRBV4-3 and J is TRBJ2-4, with D maybe TRBD2 (6 bases). The CDR3 contains 15 residues. Germline V gives CDR1 LGHNA, CDR2 YSLEER. Deletions cut 5 bases from V and 5 bases from J, with 16 bases between. The CDR3 protein is CASSDGAGLENIQYF. For the CDR3, the DNA is TGCGCCAGCAGCGACGGGGCGGGATTGGAAAACATTCAGTACTTC.

V and J are TRBV28 and TRBJ2-3, with 8 bases identical to TRBD2. Germline assignment: CDR1 MDHEN and CDR2 SYDVKM. CDR3 length: 16 residues. V lost 3 bases to trimming and J lost 5 bases; unmatched junction nucleotides: 10. CDR3 nucleotides: TGTGCCAGCAGTTTTTACGTCACTAGCGGCGGAGATACGCAGTATTTT. Encoded protein: CASSFYVTSGGDTQYF.